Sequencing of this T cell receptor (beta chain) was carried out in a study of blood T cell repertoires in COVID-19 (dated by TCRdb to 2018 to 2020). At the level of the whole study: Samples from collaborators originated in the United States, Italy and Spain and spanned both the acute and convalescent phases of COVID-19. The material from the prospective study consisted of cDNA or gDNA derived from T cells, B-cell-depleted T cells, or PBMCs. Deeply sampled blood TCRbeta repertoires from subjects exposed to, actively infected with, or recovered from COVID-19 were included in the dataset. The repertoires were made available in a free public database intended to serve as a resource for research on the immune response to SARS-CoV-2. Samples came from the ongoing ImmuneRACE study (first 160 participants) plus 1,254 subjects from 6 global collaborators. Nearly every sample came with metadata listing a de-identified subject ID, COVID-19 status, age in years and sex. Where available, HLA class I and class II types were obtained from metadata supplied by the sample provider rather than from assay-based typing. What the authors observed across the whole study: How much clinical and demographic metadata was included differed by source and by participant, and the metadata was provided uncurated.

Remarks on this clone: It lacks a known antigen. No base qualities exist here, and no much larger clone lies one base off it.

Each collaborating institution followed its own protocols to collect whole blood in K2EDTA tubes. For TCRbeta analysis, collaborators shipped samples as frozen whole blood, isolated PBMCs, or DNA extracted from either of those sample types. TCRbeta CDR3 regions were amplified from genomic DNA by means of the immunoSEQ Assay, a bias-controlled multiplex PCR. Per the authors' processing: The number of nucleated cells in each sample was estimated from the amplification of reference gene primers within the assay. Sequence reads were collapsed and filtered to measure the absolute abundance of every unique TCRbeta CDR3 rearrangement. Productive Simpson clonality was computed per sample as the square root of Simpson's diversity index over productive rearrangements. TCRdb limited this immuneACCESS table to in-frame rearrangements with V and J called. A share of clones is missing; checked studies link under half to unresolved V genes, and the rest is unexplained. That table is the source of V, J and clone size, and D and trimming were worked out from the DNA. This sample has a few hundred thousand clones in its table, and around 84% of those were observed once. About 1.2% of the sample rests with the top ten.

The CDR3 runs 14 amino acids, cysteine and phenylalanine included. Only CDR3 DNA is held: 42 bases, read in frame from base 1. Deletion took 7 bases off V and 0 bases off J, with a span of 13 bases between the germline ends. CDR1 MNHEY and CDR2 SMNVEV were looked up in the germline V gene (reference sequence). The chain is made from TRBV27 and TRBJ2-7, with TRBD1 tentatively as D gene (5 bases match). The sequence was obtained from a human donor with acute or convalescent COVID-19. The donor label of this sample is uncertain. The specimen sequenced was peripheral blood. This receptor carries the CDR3 CASKVGALSYEQYF. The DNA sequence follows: TGTGCCAGCAAAGTAGGGGCCCTCTCCTACGAGCAGTACTTC.